The clone carrying this TCR beta chain turned up a few times. This entry belongs to a study of human T cells and chemical hapten exposure. TCRdb fed the RACE reads into MiXCR, producing one record per CDR3 protein. The sample carries 270,000 or so distinct CDR3 sequences, roughly 7.4% recorded once. This CDR3 has 14 residues. V lost 6 bases to trimming and J lost 2 bases, with 14 bases between them. Germline V gene data show CDR1 as DFQATT and CDR2 as SNEGSKA (reference sequence). Time point in this sample: pre-sensitization, week 0. Specified treatment: therapeutic diphenylcyclopropenone sensitization with weekly scalp DPC. Suited to DPC and affected by alopecia, the donors ranged from 18 to 70 years old.

The receptor was isolated from a man between 18 and 35 years old with alopecia areata. Some clones in this sample may be carry-over from other donors' samples. V and J are TRBV20-1 and TRBJ1-5, with a weak D call TRBD1 (6 bases). Specimen: whole blood, collected in connection with sensitization to the hapten diphenylcyclopropenone (DPC). The CDR3 DNA is TGCAGTGCCTCACAGGGCCTGGGCAATCAGCCCCAGCATTTT. This translates into CSASQGLGNQPQHF.